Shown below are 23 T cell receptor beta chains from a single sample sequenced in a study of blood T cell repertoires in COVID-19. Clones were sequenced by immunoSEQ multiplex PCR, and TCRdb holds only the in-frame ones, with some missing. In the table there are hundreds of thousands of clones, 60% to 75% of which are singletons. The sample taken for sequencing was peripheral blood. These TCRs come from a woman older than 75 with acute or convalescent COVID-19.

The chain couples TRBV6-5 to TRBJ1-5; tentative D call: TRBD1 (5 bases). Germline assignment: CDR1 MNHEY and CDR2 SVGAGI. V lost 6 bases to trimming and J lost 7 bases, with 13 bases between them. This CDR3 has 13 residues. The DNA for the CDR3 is TGTGCCAGCAGCCTTCTCCAGGGCCAGCCCCAGCATTTT. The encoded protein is CASSLLQGQPQHF.

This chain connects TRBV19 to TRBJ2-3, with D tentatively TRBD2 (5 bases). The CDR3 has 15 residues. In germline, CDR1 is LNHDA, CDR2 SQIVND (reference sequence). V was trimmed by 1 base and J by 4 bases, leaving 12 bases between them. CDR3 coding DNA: TGTGCCAGTAGTATAGTTAGGGTCGGGGCAGATACGCAGTATTTT. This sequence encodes CASSIVRVGADTQYF.

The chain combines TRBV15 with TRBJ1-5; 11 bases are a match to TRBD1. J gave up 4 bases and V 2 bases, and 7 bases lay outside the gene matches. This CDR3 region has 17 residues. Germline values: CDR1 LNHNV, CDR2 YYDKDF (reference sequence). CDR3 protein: CATSRQVGTGGNQPQHF. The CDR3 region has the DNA TGTGCCACCAGCAGACAAGTTGGGACAGGGGGAAATCAGCCCCAGCATTTT.

The CDR3 loop reads CASSLRRQGGNQPQHF. CDR3 coding DNA: TGTGCCAGCAGCTTACGTCGACAGGGGGGCAATCAGCCCCAGCATTTT. This chain joins TRBV7-2 and TRBJ1-5; 9 bases agree with TRBD1. The CDR3 runs 16 residues. Germline trimming cut 2 bases from V and 2 bases from J; bases unmatched to any gene: 4. Germline V CDR1 and CDR2: SGHTA, FQGNSA.

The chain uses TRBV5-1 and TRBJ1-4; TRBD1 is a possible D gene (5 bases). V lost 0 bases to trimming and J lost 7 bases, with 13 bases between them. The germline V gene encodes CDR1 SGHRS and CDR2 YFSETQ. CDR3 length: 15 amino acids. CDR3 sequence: CASSLDRQRGEKLFF. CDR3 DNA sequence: TGCGCCAGCAGCTTGGACCGACAGCGCGGTGAAAAACTGTTTTTT.

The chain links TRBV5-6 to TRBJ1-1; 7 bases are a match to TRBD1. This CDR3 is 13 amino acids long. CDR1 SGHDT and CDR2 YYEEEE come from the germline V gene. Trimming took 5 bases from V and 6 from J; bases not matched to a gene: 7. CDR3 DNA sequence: TGTGCCAGCAGTTTTAATACAGGGGCTGAAGCTTTCTTT. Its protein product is CASSFNTGAEAFF.

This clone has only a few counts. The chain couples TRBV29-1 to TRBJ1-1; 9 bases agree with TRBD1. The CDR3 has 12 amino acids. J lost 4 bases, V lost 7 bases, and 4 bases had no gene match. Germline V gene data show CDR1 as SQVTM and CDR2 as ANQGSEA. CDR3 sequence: CSGDRVGTEAFF. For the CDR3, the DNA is TGCAGCGGGGACAGGGTAGGCACTGAAGCTTTCTTT.

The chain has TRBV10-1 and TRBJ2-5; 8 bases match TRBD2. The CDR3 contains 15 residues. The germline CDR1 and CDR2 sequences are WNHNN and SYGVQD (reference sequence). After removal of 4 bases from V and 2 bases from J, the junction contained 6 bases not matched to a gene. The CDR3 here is CASSGSGGKQETQYF. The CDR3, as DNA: TGCGCCAGCAGTGGGAGCGGGGGCAAGCAAGAGACCCAGTACTTC.

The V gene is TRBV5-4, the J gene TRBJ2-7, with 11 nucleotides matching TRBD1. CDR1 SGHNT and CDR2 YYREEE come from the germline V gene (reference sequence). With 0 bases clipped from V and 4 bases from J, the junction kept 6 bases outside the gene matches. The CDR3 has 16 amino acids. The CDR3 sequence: CASSLGGQGVVYEQYF. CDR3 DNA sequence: TGTGCCAGCAGCTTGGGGGGACAGGGGGTTGTTTACGAGCAGTACTTC.

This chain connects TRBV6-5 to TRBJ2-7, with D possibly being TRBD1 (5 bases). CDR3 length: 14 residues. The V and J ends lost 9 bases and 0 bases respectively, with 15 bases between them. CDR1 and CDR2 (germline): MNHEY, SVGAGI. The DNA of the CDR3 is TGTGCCAGAACAGGTCACATTCGCTCCTACGAGCAGTACTTC. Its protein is CARTGHIRSYEQYF.

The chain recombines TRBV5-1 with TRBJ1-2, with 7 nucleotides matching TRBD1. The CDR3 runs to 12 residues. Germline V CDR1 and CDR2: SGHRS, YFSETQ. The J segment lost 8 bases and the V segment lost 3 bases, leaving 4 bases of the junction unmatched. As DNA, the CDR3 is TGCGCCAGCAGCTCTGACAGGGACGGCTACACCTTC. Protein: CASSSDRDGYTF. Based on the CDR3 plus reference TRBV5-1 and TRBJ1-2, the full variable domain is KAGVTQTPRYLIKTRGQQVTLSCSPISGHRSVSWYQQTPGQGLQFLFEYFSETQRNKGNFPGRFSGRQFSNSRSEMNVSTLELGDSALYLCASSSDRDGYTFGSGTRLTVV.

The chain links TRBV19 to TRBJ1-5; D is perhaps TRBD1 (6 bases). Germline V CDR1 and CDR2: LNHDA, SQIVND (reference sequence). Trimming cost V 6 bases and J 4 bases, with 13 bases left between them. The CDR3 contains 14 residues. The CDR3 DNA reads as TGTGCCAGTAGCCCGGGACACGGAAATCAGCCCCAGCATTTT. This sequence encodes CASSPGHGNQPQHF.

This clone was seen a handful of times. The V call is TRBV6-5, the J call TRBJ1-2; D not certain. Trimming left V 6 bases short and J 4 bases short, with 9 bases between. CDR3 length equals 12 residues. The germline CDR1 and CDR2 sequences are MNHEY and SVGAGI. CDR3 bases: TGTGCCAGCAGGACATCTATCTATGGCTACACCTTC. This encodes CASRTSIYGYTF.

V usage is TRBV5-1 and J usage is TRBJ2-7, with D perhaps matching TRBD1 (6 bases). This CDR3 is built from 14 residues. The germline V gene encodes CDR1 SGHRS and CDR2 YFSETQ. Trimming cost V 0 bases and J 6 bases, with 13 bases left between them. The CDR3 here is CASSLGQVWGEQYF. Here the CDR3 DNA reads TGCGCCAGCAGCTTGGGACAGGTCTGGGGCGAGCAGTACTTC.

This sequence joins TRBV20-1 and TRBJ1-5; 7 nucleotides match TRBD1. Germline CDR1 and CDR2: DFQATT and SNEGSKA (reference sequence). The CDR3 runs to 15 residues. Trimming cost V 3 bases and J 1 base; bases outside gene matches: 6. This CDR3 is CSASRGRGSNQPQHF. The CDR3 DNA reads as TGCAGTGCTAGTAGGGGGCGAGGGAGCAATCAGCCCCAGCATTTT.

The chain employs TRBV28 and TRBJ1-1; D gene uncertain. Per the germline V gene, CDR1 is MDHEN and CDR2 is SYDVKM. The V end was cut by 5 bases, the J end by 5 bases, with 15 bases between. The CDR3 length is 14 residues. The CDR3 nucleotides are TGTGCCAGCAGTCCCAGGAATCGTGGGACTGAAGCTTTCTTT. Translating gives CASSPRNRGTEAFF.

The CDR3 here is CASSYSTSGSYEQYF. The CDR3 bases are TGTGCCAGCAGTTACTCGACTAGCGGGAGTTACGAGCAGTACTTC. The gene calls are TRBV6-5 and TRBJ2-7; 12 nucleotides match TRBD2. The CDR3 consists of 15 residues. Germline V gene lookup returns CDR1 MNHEY and CDR2 SVGAGI. J was trimmed by 4 bases and V by 0 bases; bases with no gene match: 1.

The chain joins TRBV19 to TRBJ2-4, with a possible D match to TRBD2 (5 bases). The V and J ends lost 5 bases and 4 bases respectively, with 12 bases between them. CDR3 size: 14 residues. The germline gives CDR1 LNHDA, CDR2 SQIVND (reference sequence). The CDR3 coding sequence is TGTGCCAGTAGTGACCCCGGAGGAAAAAACATTCAGTACTTC. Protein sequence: CASSDPGGKNIQYF.

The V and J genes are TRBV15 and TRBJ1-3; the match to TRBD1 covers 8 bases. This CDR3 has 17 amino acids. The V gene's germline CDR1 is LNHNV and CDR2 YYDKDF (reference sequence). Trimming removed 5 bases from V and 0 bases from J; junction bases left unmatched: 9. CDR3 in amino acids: CATSQDRGFTSGNTIYF. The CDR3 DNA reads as TGTGCCACCAGCCAAGACAGGGGATTCACCTCTGGAAACACCATATATTTT.

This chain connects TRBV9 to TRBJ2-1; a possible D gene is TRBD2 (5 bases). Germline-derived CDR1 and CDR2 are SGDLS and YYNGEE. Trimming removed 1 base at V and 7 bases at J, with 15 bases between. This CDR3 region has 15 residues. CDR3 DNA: TGTGCCAGCAGCGTAATCGGGGTTCCGGCAAATGAGCAGTTCTTC. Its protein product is CASSVIGVPANEQFF.

CDR3 DNA: TGTGCCAGCAGTGCGTCACGGGGGGCTAGGGGACCCTACAATGAGCAGTTCTTC. Protein product: CASSASRGARGPYNEQFF. The chain links TRBV6-1 to TRBJ2-1; a weak D match, TRBD2 (7 bases). Germline loops: CDR1 MNHNS, CDR2 SASEGT. V was trimmed by 4 bases and J by 2 bases, leaving 21 bases between them. The CDR3 sequence is 18 residues long.

CDR3 amino acids: CASSEVGRDGGYGYTF. DNA of the CDR3: TGCGCCAGCAGTGAGGTTGGGCGCGATGGTGGCTATGGCTACACCTTC. The chain is built from TRBV10-2 and TRBJ1-2, with D hard to call. The CDR3 sequence is 16 residues long. Germline loops: CDR1 WSHSY, CDR2 SAAADI. With 2 bases removed from V and 4 bases from J, the gap between germline ends came to 17 bases.

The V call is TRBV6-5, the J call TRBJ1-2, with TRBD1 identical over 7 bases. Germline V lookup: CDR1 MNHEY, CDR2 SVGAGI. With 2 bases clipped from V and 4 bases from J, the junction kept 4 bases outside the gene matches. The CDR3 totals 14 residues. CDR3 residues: CASSYQGEFYGYTF. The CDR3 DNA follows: TGTGCCAGCAGTTACCAGGGGGAGTTCTATGGCTACACCTTC.